This T cell receptor (beta chain) was identified in a study of OX40 agonist ivuxolimab in advanced cancers. Per germline, CDR1 SGHNT and CDR2 YENEEA. J gave up 2 bases and V 5 bases, and 4 bases lay outside the gene matches. This CDR3 has 14 residues. Clones were read by immunoSEQ multiplex PCR, and TCRdb kept only the in-frame ones, dropping some. Counted here are fewer than 40,000 clones, 86% occurring once; the ten biggest clones make up 31%. The chain employs TRBV11-3 and TRBJ1-1; 8 nucleotides line up with TRBD1. The sequence came from an adult with an advanced solid tumor such as melanoma, head and neck, liver or kidney cancer. The sample here was CD4+ or CD8+ T cells sorted from blood, taken in a trial of the OX40 agonist ivuxolimab. In DNA, the CDR3 is TGTGCCAGCAGCGGGGACAGGTTCAACACTGAAGCTTTCTTT. Its translation is CASSGDRFNTEAFF.